This passage covers 24 T cell receptor beta chains from one sample sequenced in a study of graft-versus-host responses after intestinal transplantation. Measured with immunoSEQ multiplex PCR; TCRdb has only the in-frame clones, and not every one. The sample yields about 130,000 clones, over 90% seen once. No cognate antigen is known for these TCRs. This sample comprised unstimulated CD4+ T cells sorted from spleen or lymph node cells, obtained before intestinal transplant. All receptors derive from a human donor who received an intestinal transplant.

The chain recombines TRBV5-7 with TRBJ1-5; D is unclear. TRBV5-7 is assigned to the ORF class and has an uncertain function. This CDR3 has 13 amino acids. V gave up 4 bases and J gave up 2 bases, with 7 bases separating them. The CDR3 sequence: CASSPLGNQPQHF. CDR3 nucleotides: TGTGCCAGCAGCCCCCTCGGCAATCAGCCCCAGCATTTT.

The rearrangement links TRBV14 to TRBJ2-1, with 12 bases that match TRBD2. There are 15 residues in the CDR3. Germline V gene lookup returns CDR1 SGHDN and CDR2 FVKESK. V gave up 5 bases and J gave up 9 bases; unmatched junction bases: 8. The CDR3 nucleotides are TGTGCCAGCAGCAGGGCACTAGCGGGAGGCGGTGAGCAGTTCTTC. This translates into CASSRALAGGGEQFF.

The J gene is TRBJ2-7, the V gene TRBV28; D may be TRBD1 (5 bases). Trimming took 5 bases from V and 5 from J, leaving 16 bases between them. The CDR3 covers 14 residues. CDR1 MDHEN and CDR2 SYDVKM come from the germline V gene. CDR3 residues: CASSLLQGANEQYF. In nucleotides, the CDR3 is TGTGCCAGCAGTCTACTCCAGGGTGCCAACGAGCAGTACTTC.

The chain uses TRBV6-5 and TRBJ1-3; TRBD1 might be the D (5 bases). The CDR3 is 14 amino acids. Trimming stripped 10 bases from V and 2 bases from J, with 15 bases between. CDR1 MNHEY and CDR2 SVGAGI come from the germline V gene. In DNA form, the CDR3 reads TGTGCCACCCGGGGGGAGGGCCCTGGAAACACCATATATTTT. It specifies CATRGEGPGNTIYF.

The V and J genes are TRBV5-1 and TRBJ2-2; D unclear. Germline lookup yields CDR1 SGHRS and CDR2 YFSETQ. Trimming pared 2 bases from V and 6 bases from J, leaving 14 bases between. The CDR3 loop spans 15 amino acids. CDR3 bases: TGCGCCAGCAGCTTCCTCGACATGGGCCCCGGGGAGCTGTTTTTT. Encoded protein: CASSFLDMGPGELFF.

The chain links TRBV5-1 to TRBJ2-3; 12 bases map to TRBD2. The V and J ends lost 1 base and 1 base, in that order; junction bases with no gene match: 13. This CDR3 spans 20 amino acids. Germline V CDR1 and CDR2: SGHRS, YFSETQ. The CDR3 spells CASSLSPTSGSPKGTDTQYF. CDR3 in DNA: TGCGCCAGCAGCTTGTCCCCGACTAGCGGGAGCCCAAAGGGCACAGATACGCAGTATTTT. The variable domain in full, completed from reference TRBV5-1 and TRBJ2-3, reads KAGVTQTPRYLIKTRGQQVTLSCSPISGHRSVSWYQQTPGQGLQFLFEYFSETQRNKGNFPGRFSGRQFSNSRSEMNVSTLELGDSALYLCASSLSPTSGSPKGTDTQYFGPGTRLTVL.

The chain joins TRBV2 to TRBJ2-5; D is ambiguous. V shed 1 base and J shed 2 bases, with 5 bases lying between them. This CDR3 has 13 amino acids. Germline V CDR1 and CDR2: SNHLY, FYNNEI. The CDR3 loop reads CASSEVRQETQYF. The CDR3 bases are TGTGCCAGCAGTGAAGTCAGACAAGAGACCCAGTACTTC.

The CDR3 sequence: CASSLDVAAGGFKDTQYF. Here the CDR3 DNA reads TGTGCCAGCAGCTTGGACGTAGCGGCGGGAGGGTTTAAGGATACGCAGTATTTT. The gene calls are TRBV5-4 and TRBJ2-3, with 9 positions matching TRBD2. Germline V lookup: CDR1 SGHNT, CDR2 YYREEE (reference sequence). J gave up 6 bases and V 0 bases, and 14 bases lay outside the gene matches. This CDR3 has 18 residues.

The rearrangement uses TRBV6-5 and TRBJ2-3; possibly TRBD2 for D (5 bases). The germline CDR1 and CDR2 sequences are MNHEY and SVGAGI. The CDR3 is 12 amino acids. V lost 6 bases and J lost 3, with 7 bases in between. Here the CDR3 reads CASSRGTDTQYF. The CDR3 DNA follows: TGTGCCAGCAGCCGAGGGACAGATACGCAGTATTTT.

A note on this clone: The junction departs from the called germline gene at one end, perhaps through a read error. This chain uses TRBV7-2 with TRBJ2-7; 7 nucleotides align to TRBD2. CDR1 is SGHTA, CDR2 FQGNSA, per germline. The CDR3 runs 14 residues. This CDR3 reads CASSLVTSSYEQHF. The CDR3 DNA sequence: TGTGCCAGCAGCTTAGTGACTAGCTCCTACGAGCAGCACTTC.

This chain links TRBV25-1 with TRBJ2-7; the D gene is possibly TRBD2 (6 bases). This CDR3 contains 15 residues. The ends were cut back, 3 bases at V and 0 bases at J, with 12 bases in the middle. Germline CDR1 is MGHDK and CDR2 is SYGVNS. CDR3 DNA sequence: TGTGCCAGCAGTGACTTGGGGAGGTCCTCCTACGAGCAGTACTTC. Its protein product is CASSDLGRSSYEQYF.

The chain combines TRBV5-1 with TRBJ1-6; D is perhaps TRBD1 (5 bases). CDR3 length equals 16 residues. V lost 0 bases to trimming and J lost 8 bases, with 15 bases between them. From germline, CDR1 is SGHRS and CDR2 YFSETQ. The CDR3 here is CASSLVGTGVDSPLHF. As DNA, the CDR3 is TGCGCCAGCAGCTTGGTTGGGACCGGGGTGGATTCACCCCTCCACTTT. Complete variable domain (other parts from reference TRBV5-1 and TRBJ1-6): KAGVTQTPRYLIKTRGQQVTLSCSPISGHRSVSWYQQTPGQGLQFLFEYFSETQRNKGNFPGRFSGRQFSNSRSEMNVSTLELGDSALYLCASSLVGTGVDSPLHFGNGTRLTVT.

The rearrangement uses TRBV5-1 and TRBJ2-2; weak D call: TRBD1 (5 bases). Trimming stripped 4 bases from V and 1 base from J, with 8 bases between. There are 14 residues in the CDR3. Germline V lookup: CDR1 SGHRS, CDR2 YFSETQ. The CDR3 loop is CASSPTVNTGELFF. In DNA, the CDR3 is TGCGCCAGCAGCCCGACAGTGAACACCGGGGAGCTGTTTTTT.

Only one count was recorded for this clone. The chain carries TRBV5-1 and TRBJ1-2; D not certain. This CDR3 has 13 amino acids. Germline V gives CDR1 SGHRS, CDR2 YFSETQ. Trimming shortened V by 2 bases and J by 5 bases, and 10 bases separated the two germline ends. DNA of the CDR3: TGCGCCAGCAGCTTACCGGACGGTTATGGCTACACCTTC. Protein product: CASSLPDGYGYTF.

J is TRBJ2-7 and V is TRBV28; D possibly corresponds to TRBD1 (5 bases). The germline gives CDR1 MDHEN, CDR2 SYDVKM. The CDR3 has 12 residues. V was cut by 6 bases and J by 4 bases, with 10 bases left in between. The DNA of the CDR3 is TGTGCCAGCAGCACGACAGATTACGAGCAGTACTTC. Translated, it gives CASSTTDYEQYF. The variable domain in full, completed from reference TRBV28 and TRBJ2-7, reads DVKVTQSSRYLVKRTGEKVFLECVQDMDHENMFWYRQDPGLGLRLIYFSYDVKMKEKGDIPEGYSVSREKKERFSLILESASTNQTSMYLCASSTTDYEQYFGPGTRLTVT.

The genes are TRBV6-5 and TRBJ1-1; D is unclear. There are 13 residues in the CDR3. Trimming stripped 5 bases from V and 0 bases from J, with 7 bases between. CDR1 and CDR2 (germline): MNHEY, SVGAGI. The CDR3 reads CASSREVNTEAFF. CDR3 sequence (DNA): TGTGCCAGCAGTAGGGAGGTGAACACTGAAGCTTTCTTT.

The chain recombines TRBV30 with TRBJ2-5; a weak D match, TRBD1 (5 bases). The CDR3 has 14 amino acids. Trimming shortened V by 2 bases and J by 1 base, and 11 bases separated the two germline ends. Germline CDR1 is GTSNPN and CDR2 is SVGIG (reference sequence). The CDR3 is CAWSKGQGQETQYF. The CDR3 DNA is TGTGCCTGGAGTAAGGGCCAGGGCCAAGAGACCCAGTACTTC.

The chain couples TRBV10-3 to TRBJ2-5, with 10 positions matching TRBD1. The last part of the DNA fits TRBJ2-7 better; the J call may be wrong. The CDR3 length is 15 residues. CDR1 and CDR2 (germline): ENHRY, SYGVKD. CDR3 sequence: CAITAGQGGNYEQYF. The CDR3 DNA is TGTGCCATCACCGCTGGACAGGGGGGAAACTACGAGCAGTACTTC.

This chain links TRBV28 with TRBJ1-4; 10 bases agree with TRBD1. CDR3 length equals 19 residues. The ends lost 4 bases at V and 5 bases at J; junction bases unmatched: 16. Germline-derived CDR1 and CDR2 are MDHEN and SYDVKM. The CDR3 loop is CASSSPRWPGQGWNEKLFF. DNA of the CDR3: TGTGCCAGCAGTTCCCCCCGCTGGCCGGGACAGGGGTGGAATGAAAAACTGTTTTTT.

This clone occurred a few times. The chain is built from TRBV28 and TRBJ1-4; possible D gene TRBD1, 5 bases. Trimming pared 2 bases from V and 5 bases from J, leaving 9 bases between. Germline CDR1 MDHEN, CDR2 SYDVKM. The CDR3 is made up of 14 amino acids. CDR3 coding DNA: TGTGCCAGCAGTTTAGTCAGGGTGAATGAAAAACTGTTTTTT. Amino acids: CASSLVRVNEKLFF.

The count of this clone is one. Different DNA sequences within this sample yield the same CDR3. The chain has TRBV10-3 and TRBJ1-5, with 7 bases fitting TRBD1. This CDR3 is built from 13 residues. The V gene's germline CDR1 is ENHRY and CDR2 SYGVKD. J was trimmed by 4 bases and V by 4 bases; bases with no gene match: 1. CDR3: CAISGDRNQPQHF. DNA for the CDR3: TGTGCCATCAGTGGGGACAGAAATCAGCCCCAGCATTTT.

V gene TRBV5-1 combines with J gene TRBJ2-1; D perhaps matches TRBD2 (6 bases). The germline V gene has CDR1 SGHRS and CDR2 YFSETQ. The V and J ends lost 4 bases and 7 bases respectively, with 18 bases between them. This CDR3 contains 15 residues. The CDR3 spells CASSPPRDAGNEQFF. CDR3 nucleotide sequence: TGCGCCAGCAGCCCCCCCCGGGACGCGGGGAATGAGCAGTTCTTC.

V gene TRBV6-1 combines with J gene TRBJ2-3; D remains ambiguous. The CDR3 loop spans 13 amino acids. Germline loops: CDR1 MNHNS, CDR2 SASEGT. With 1 base removed from V and 4 bases from J, the gap between germline ends came to 6 bases. The CDR3 protein is CASSEGYADTQYF. CDR3 nucleotides: TGTGCCAGCAGTGAAGGATACGCAGATACGCAGTATTTT.

This chain connects TRBV5-6 to TRBJ2-5; 11 bases match TRBD2. With 4 bases clipped from V and 1 base from J, the junction kept 6 bases outside the gene matches. Germline V gene lookup returns CDR1 SGHDT and CDR2 YYEEEE. The CDR3 length is 16 residues. The CDR3 sequence is CASSRRLAGFQETQYF. CDR3 nucleotide sequence: TGTGCCAGCAGCCGAAGACTAGCGGGGTTCCAAGAGACCCAGTACTTC.